One and the same sample provided the 26 T cell receptor beta chains below, sequenced in a study of shared clonotypes between healthy human individuals. Assay used: immunoSEQ multiplex PCR; TCRdb lists only in-frame clones, some missing. The sample lists roughly 1,000,000 clones, approximately 80% seen once, with about 0.52% in the top ten. Sequenced sample: memory CD4+ T cells from PBMCs. Subset indicated: CD45RA-negative fraction. The receptors stem from a man between 18 and 35 years old in good health. Some clones in this sample may be carry-over from other donors' samples.

The rearrangement joins TRBV6-5 to TRBJ1-5; the D is unclear. Germline loops: CDR1 MNHEY, CDR2 SVGAGI. The V end was cut by 9 bases, the J end by 0 bases, with 12 bases between. CDR3 length: 14 amino acids. The DNA of the CDR3 is TGTGCCAGTCCCCCCAATAATAGCAATCAGCCCCAGCATTTT. Protein: CASPPNNSNQPQHF.

This clone occurred a few times. V is TRBV18 and J is TRBJ1-5; 7 bases align to TRBD1. The CDR3 loop spans 15 amino acids. Trimming took 6 bases from V and 0 from J; bases not matched to a gene: 5. Germline loops: CDR1 KGHSH, CDR2 LQKENI. CDR3 protein: CASSRGQLSNQPQHF. The CDR3 DNA is TGTGCCAGCTCGCGGGGACAGCTTAGCAATCAGCCCCAGCATTTT. Drawing the rest from reference TRBV18 and TRBJ1-5, the complete variable domain is NAGVMQNPRHLVRRRGQEARLRCSPMKGHSHVYWYRQLPEEGLKFMVYLQKENIIDESGMPKERFSAEFPKEGPSILRIQQVVRGDSAAYFCASSRGQLSNQPQHFGDGTRLSIL.

The rearrangement links TRBV2 to TRBJ2-7, with TRBD1 identical over 8 bases. The J segment lost 13 bases and the V segment lost 6 bases, leaving 11 bases of the junction unmatched. The CDR3 length is 12 residues. CDR1 SNHLY and CDR2 FYNNEI come from the germline V gene. The CDR3 is CASSVGQGGSYF. Written as DNA, the CDR3 is TGTGCCAGCAGCGTAGGACAGGGAGGTAGCTACTTC.

The rearrangement links TRBV6-6 to TRBJ1-5; no clear D gene. Germline loops: CDR1 MNHNY, CDR2 SVGAGI (reference sequence). This CDR3 region has 13 residues. The V end lost 1 base, the J end lost 6 bases, and 7 bases lay between the germline ends. This CDR3 reads CASSYYPGQPQHF. The CDR3 DNA is TGTGCCAGCAGTTACTATCCAGGTCAGCCCCAGCATTTT.

This rearrangement joins TRBV5-1 to TRBJ1-1; a possible D gene is TRBD1 (5 bases). V lost 4 bases and J lost 3, with 19 bases in between. Germline V gives CDR1 SGHRS, CDR2 YFSETQ. The CDR3 loop spans 16 amino acids. The CDR3: CASSPGFGREYTEAFF. The CDR3 nucleotides are TGCGCCAGCAGCCCGGGTTTCGGCAGGGAATACACTGAAGCTTTCTTT.

This chain connects TRBV19 to TRBJ2-7, with D possibly being TRBD2 (5 bases). This CDR3 comprises 14 residues. Germline V gene sequence: CDR1 LNHDA, CDR2 SQIVND (reference sequence). Trimming stripped 1 base from V and 10 bases from J, with 17 bases between. CDR3 protein: CASSIGRSDRAQYF. Written as DNA, the CDR3 is TGTGCCAGTAGTATAGGGAGGTCAGACCGGGCCCAGTACTTC.

The rearrangement uses TRBV28 and TRBJ2-1, with D possibly matching TRBD1 (5 bases). This CDR3 is 15 amino acids long. Germline V gives CDR1 MDHEN, CDR2 SYDVKM. Trimming removed 3 bases at V and 0 bases at J, with 9 bases between. For the CDR3, the DNA is TGTGCCAGCAGTTTTCAGGGATTCTCCTACAATGAGCAGTTCTTC. It encodes CASSFQGFSYNEQFF.

The chain uses TRBV7-8 and TRBJ2-1, with D uncertain. The CDR3 is 11 amino acids. V lost 3 bases, J lost 7 bases, and 4 bases lay in between. CDR1 is SGHVS and CDR2 is FQNEAQ in the germline V gene. DNA of the CDR3: TGTGCCAGCAGCTTTGTGAATGAGCAGTTCTTC. The encoded protein is CASSFVNEQFF.

The genes are TRBV4-3 and TRBJ2-7; maybe TRBD2 (6 bases). Trimming removed 1 base from V and 4 bases from J, with 14 bases in between. Germline V gene data show CDR1 as LGHNA and CDR2 as YSLEER. CDR3 size: 15 residues. The CDR3 DNA is TGCGCCAGCAGCCAAGGGGACGGGAGAGGGTACGAGCAGTACTTC. This encodes CASSQGDGRGYEQYF.

This clone came up once. The rearrangement uses TRBV5-1 and TRBJ1-1; TRBD1 matches at 7 bases. The V gene's germline CDR1 is SGHRS and CDR2 YFSETQ. After removal of 5 bases from V and 3 bases from J, the junction contained 13 bases not matched to a gene. The CDR3 is 16 residues long. CDR3 sequence (DNA): TGCGCCAGCAGATCGATCCCGCGAGACAGGGACACTGAAGCTTTCTTT. This translates into CASRSIPRDRDTEAFF.

The rearrangement joins TRBV5-4 to TRBJ1-3, with D tentatively TRBD1 (5 bases). V lost 1 base, J lost 2 bases, and 13 bases lay in between. The CDR3 sequence is 16 residues long. Germline V gene data show CDR1 as SGHNT and CDR2 as YYREEE (reference sequence). CDR3 sequence reads: CASSLFDQGPGNTIYF. As DNA, the CDR3 is TGTGCCAGCAGCTTGTTTGACCAGGGCCCTGGAAACACCATATATTTT.

The chain combines TRBV5-6 with TRBJ1-1; the D is unclear. Trimming took 3 bases from V and 1 from J, leaving 16 bases between them. CDR1 and CDR2 from the germline V gene are SGHDT and YYEEEE. This CDR3 spans 16 amino acids. DNA of the CDR3: TGTGCCAGCAGCTCGTCGCCGATCCAAGCGAACACTGAAGCTTTCTTT. Translation: CASSSSPIQANTEAFF.

The chain recombines TRBV18 with TRBJ2-5; possible D gene TRBD2, 6 bases. The germline V gene encodes CDR1 KGHSH and CDR2 LQKENI. V dropped 1 base and J dropped 4 bases, with 10 bases sitting between them. This CDR3 has 14 amino acids. This chain's CDR3 is CASSPRGERETQYF. CDR3 nucleotides: TGTGCCAGCTCACCACGGGGGGAGCGAGAGACCCAGTACTTC.

This chain uses TRBV10-3 with TRBJ2-5; 12 bases match TRBD2. The germline CDR1 and CDR2 sequences are ENHRY and SYGVKD. The V gene end was trimmed by 6 bases and the J gene end by 0 bases; junction bases not matched to a gene: 5. The CDR3 spans 16 residues. The chain's CDR3 is CAISGTSGQDQETQYF. The DNA of the CDR3 is TGTGCCATCAGCGGGACTAGCGGGCAAGACCAAGAGACCCAGTACTTC.

This clone is a singleton in its sample. V usage is TRBV10-3 and J usage is TRBJ1-5, with no clear D. V dropped 2 bases and J dropped 6 bases, with 11 bases sitting between them. The CDR3 totals 14 residues. Germline assignment: CDR1 ENHRY and CDR2 SYGVKD. The CDR3: CAISERVGTQPQHF. As DNA, the CDR3 is TGTGCCATCAGTGAGCGGGTGGGTACTCAGCCCCAGCATTTT.

This rearrangement joins TRBV29-1 to TRBJ2-1; 11 positions agree with TRBD2. With V trimmed by 2 bases and J by 1 base, 4 bases remained unmatched. Per the germline V gene, CDR1 is SQVTM and CDR2 is ANQGSEA. CDR3 length: 16 residues. The CDR3 bases are TGCAGCGTTGAACCCCGACTAGCGGGATCCTACAATGAGCAGTTCTTC. It yields the protein CSVEPRLAGSYNEQFF.

The chain joins TRBV11-2 to TRBJ2-5; 9 nucleotides align to TRBD1. V shed 5 bases, J shed 5 bases, and the junction held 12 bases outside the gene matches. Germline lookup yields CDR1 SGHAT and CDR2 FQNNGV. The CDR3 is 16 amino acids. For the CDR3, the DNA is TGTGCCAGCAGCCCGACAGGGGGGATGAGCGGGGAGACCCAGTACTTC. Its protein is CASSPTGGMSGETQYF.

This clone was seen a single time. A single base separates this from a much larger clone, so it may be a read error. The chain joins TRBV4-2 to TRBJ2-1, with 13 bases identical to TRBD2. The CDR3 has 14 residues. Trimming cost V 5 bases and J 6 bases; bases outside gene matches: 1. The germline V gene encodes CDR1 LGHNA and CDR2 YNFKEQ. The CDR3: CASSTSGRANEQFF. DNA for the CDR3: TGTGCCAGCAGCACTAGCGGGAGGGCCAATGAGCAGTTCTTC.

This clone was seen a few times. V and J are TRBV19 and TRBJ1-1; D is undetermined. This CDR3 is 15 amino acids long. V was cut by 4 bases and J by 6 bases, with 18 bases left in between. Germline values: CDR1 LNHDA, CDR2 SQIVND (reference sequence). The CDR3: CASSTIPSGSAEAFF. In DNA, the CDR3 is TGTGCCAGTAGTACGATTCCTTCGGGGTCCGCTGAAGCTTTCTTT.

The chain employs TRBV6-1 and TRBJ2-3; a possible D gene is TRBD1 (6 bases). Germline V CDR1 and CDR2: MNHNS, SASEGT. The CDR3 runs 14 residues. V was shortened by 7 bases and J by 5 bases, with 16 bases between the two germline ends. The DNA for the CDR3 is TGTGCCAGCACCGAGACAGGTCTGGGAGATACGCAGTATTTT. Translated: CASTETGLGDTQYF.

V usage is TRBV28 and J usage is TRBJ1-5; 9 bases are a match to TRBD1. This CDR3 region has 14 residues. After removal of 5 bases from V and 3 bases from J, the junction contained 2 bases not matched to a gene. Germline V lookup: CDR1 MDHEN, CDR2 SYDVKM. CDR3 sequence reads: CASSDRGTNQPQHF. The CDR3 region has the DNA TGTGCCAGCAGTGACAGGGGGACCAATCAGCCCCAGCATTTT.

The chain uses TRBV7-2 and TRBJ2-1; D may be TRBD2 (5 bases). The length of the CDR3 is 13 residues. Germline CDR1 SGHTA, CDR2 FQGNSA. V was pared by 4 bases and J by 9 bases, with 13 bases between. Here the CDR3 reads CASSSRAGGEQFF. CDR3 coding DNA: TGTGCCAGCAGCTCTCGGGCTGGAGGTGAGCAGTTCTTC.

The V and J genes are TRBV28 and TRBJ1-1; D unclear. This CDR3 spans 12 amino acids. V shed 6 bases and J shed 7 bases, with 12 bases lying between them. Germline values: CDR1 MDHEN, CDR2 SYDVKM. The DNA of the CDR3 is TGTGCCAGCAGGGCAACAGCAAATGAAGCTTTCTTT. Protein product: CASRATANEAFF.

The chain uses TRBV7-9 and TRBJ2-6, with 14 bases that match TRBD2. V dropped 6 bases and J dropped 2; count of bases not matched to a gene: 6. CDR3 length: 18 amino acids. Germline V gene data show CDR1 as SEHNR and CDR2 as FQNEAQ (reference sequence). In nucleotides, the CDR3 is TGTGCCAGCAGACTTGGACTAGCGGGAGGTGCTGGGGCCAACGTCCTGACTTTC. It encodes CASRLGLAGGAGANVLTF.

The rearrangement uses TRBV5-5 and TRBJ2-2, with D unclear. The CDR3 loop spans 16 amino acids. Between the trimmed V and J ends, which lost 1 base and 1 base, there was a span of 11 bases. Germline V gene data show CDR1 as SGHKS and CDR2 as YYEKEE (reference sequence). The CDR3 DNA is TGTGCCAGCAGCTTGATTCTGACAAGGAACACCGGGGAGCTGTTTTTT. Translated, it gives CASSLILTRNTGELFF.

This chain joins TRBV27 and TRBJ2-5, with 8 bases aligning to TRBD1. The J segment lost 7 bases and the V segment lost 7 bases, leaving 8 bases of the junction unmatched. CDR1 MNHEY and CDR2 SMNVEV come from the germline V gene (reference sequence). CDR3 size: 13 residues. CDR3 amino acids: CASNSGQGGTQYF. The CDR3 nucleotides are TGTGCCAGCAACTCCGGACAGGGAGGGACCCAGTACTTC.